A single sample is the source of the 20 T cell receptor beta chains below, sequenced in a study of blood T cells in healthy people across ages. Combining a sample-barcoded 5' primer with a J-beta primer mix, a second PCR ran for roughly 6 to 11 cycles. MiXCR, applied by TCRdb to the 5' RACE reads, yields one record per CDR3 protein. The sample has around 800,000 distinct CDR3 sequences, approximately 24% seen once. These data were also reused for a study on T cells of mothers and their children.

Sample: blood. These receptors originate from a boy aged 5-17 years in good health.

The sample holds a few counts of this clonotype. The V and J genes are TRBV6-6 and TRBJ1-2; TRBD1 is a possible D gene (5 bases). From germline, CDR1 is MNHNY and CDR2 SVGAGI (reference sequence). Trimming left V 5 bases short and J 5 bases short, with 21 bases between. CDR3 length: 16 residues. The CDR3 DNA is TGTGCCAGCAGTCAACCCTCCAGGGTGAAGGTATATGGCTACACCTTC. Translating it yields CASSQPSRVKVYGYTF.

As DNA, the CDR3 is TGTGCCAGCATGGTGACAGGCTCCTACGAGCAGTACTTC. Protein sequence: CASMVTGSYEQYF. The chain employs TRBV6-5 and TRBJ2-7; D perhaps matches TRBD1 (6 bases). The CDR3 spans 13 residues. Germline V gives CDR1 MNHEY, CDR2 SVGAGI. V lost 7 bases and J lost 0, with 10 bases in between.

The sample holds many counts of this clonotype. The V call is TRBV4-1, the J call TRBJ2-3; the D gene is possibly TRBD2 (6 bases). Germline CDR1 is MGHRA and CDR2 is YSYEKL. The CDR3 totals 18 residues. V was clipped by 4 bases and J by 0 bases, with 20 bases between them. CDR3 protein: CASSLQRASDTSTDTQYF. Here the CDR3 DNA reads TGCGCCAGCAGCCTCCAAAGAGCTAGCGATACTAGCACAGATACGCAGTATTTT.

The V and J genes are TRBV6-2 or TRBV6-3 and TRBJ2-1; D is undetermined. The V end lost 6 bases, the J end lost 7 bases, and 16 bases lay between the germline ends. The length of the CDR3 is 14 residues. CDR1 MNHEY and CDR2 SVGEGT come from the germline V gene. The CDR3 loop is CASSLTAFSNEQFF. The CDR3 DNA reads TGTGCCAGCAGCTTAACGGCCTTTTCGAATGAGCAGTTCTTC.

In its sample, this clonotype was seen a few times. The J gene is TRBJ2-7, the V gene TRBV28; 7 bases line up with TRBD1. The J call may be faulty, since TRBJ2-5 better matches the DNA end. Germline loops: CDR1 MDHEN, CDR2 SYDVKM. This CDR3 has 14 residues. CDR3 nucleotides: TGTGCCAGCAGACCGGGGACAGTAGAAGAGACCCAGTACTTC. It translates to CASRPGTVEETQYF.

The chain carries TRBV12-3 or TRBV12-4 and TRBJ1-1, with a weak D call TRBD1 (6 bases). This CDR3 has 14 amino acids. Trimming cost V 6 bases and J 3 bases, with 14 bases left between them. CDR3 in amino acids: CASRDSGGYTEAFF. The CDR3 nucleotides read TGTGCCAGCAGGGACAGCGGGGGGTACACTGAAGCTTTCTTT.

The chain couples TRBV7-2 to TRBJ2-3; D not certain. This CDR3 contains 12 residues. CDR1 and CDR2 from the germline V gene are SGHTA and FQGNSA. Trimming removed 4 bases at V and 4 bases at J, with 6 bases between. CDR3 nucleotides: TGTGCCAGCAGCTCTCCGGCAGATACGCAGTATTTT. Translating it yields CASSSPADTQYF.

The V call is TRBV6-6, the J call TRBJ2-5, with 7 positions matching TRBD1. Near its end, the DNA agrees better with TRBJ2-1, so the J call may be wrong. The CDR3 is made up of 12 amino acids. The germline V gene encodes CDR1 MNHNY and CDR2 SVGAGI (reference sequence). Written as DNA, the CDR3 is TGTGCCAGCAGGACAGGGATGAGTGAGCAGTTCTTC. Amino acids: CASRTGMSEQFF.

This sequence joins TRBV6-5 and TRBJ2-3; D possibly uses TRBD1 or TRBD2 (5 bases each). The germline CDR1 and CDR2 sequences are MNHEY and SVGAGI. With 0 bases removed from V and 9 bases from J, the gap between germline ends came to 19 bases. CDR3 length: 16 amino acids. CDR3 sequence reads: CASSYSAGATGLTQYF. The CDR3 nucleotides read TGTGCCAGCAGTTACTCGGCCGGGGCCACCGGTTTGACGCAGTATTTT.

This clonotype was seen a few times. J is TRBJ2-7 and V is TRBV6-1; D not resolved. Trimming took 1 base from V and 2 from J, leaving 12 bases between them. CDR1 and CDR2 from the germline V gene are MNHNS and SASEGT. The CDR3 length is 15 residues. The chain's CDR3 is CASSEDEAWTYEQYF. The CDR3, as DNA: TGTGCCAGCAGTGAAGACGAGGCCTGGACCTACGAGCAGTACTTC.

V is TRBV20-1 and J is TRBJ2-5; perhaps TRBD1 as D (5 bases). Germline V CDR1 and CDR2: DFQATT, SNEGSKA (reference sequence). V gave up 3 bases and J gave up 5 bases, with 13 bases separating them. The CDR3 is 13 residues long. The CDR3 is CSASVRAAETQYF. The CDR3 DNA reads as TGCAGTGCTAGTGTCAGGGCCGCGGAGACCCAGTACTTC.

This clonotype was observed a few times. V and J are TRBV20-1 and TRBJ2-3; weak D call: TRBD2 (7 bases). Trimming left V 7 bases short and J 2 bases short, with 16 bases between. Per the germline V gene, CDR1 is DFQATT and CDR2 is SNEGSKA (reference sequence). The CDR3 consists of 14 residues. Here the CDR3 reads CSGYAGAITDTQYF. The CDR3 DNA sequence: TGCAGTGGGTACGCGGGGGCGATCACAGATACGCAGTATTTT.

The rearrangement uses TRBV12-3 or TRBV12-4 and TRBJ1-1; 7 nucleotides align to TRBD1. CDR3 length: 15 residues. J gave up 4 bases and V 2 bases, and 7 bases lay outside the gene matches. The CDR3 region is CASSLSLRGLTEAFF. DNA of the CDR3: TGTGCCAGCAGTTTAAGTCTGAGGGGGCTCACTGAAGCTTTCTTT.

This clonotype occurred many times. The rearrangement links TRBV10-3 to TRBJ2-5; D is undetermined. Per the germline V gene, CDR1 is ENHRY and CDR2 is SYGVKD. Deletions cut 5 bases from V and 5 bases from J, with 12 bases between. This CDR3 spans 13 amino acids. The CDR3 protein is CAISTISGETQYF. As DNA, the CDR3 is TGTGCCATCAGTACCATCTCTGGGGAGACCCAGTACTTC.

This chain uses TRBV5-1 with TRBJ2-5, with D tentatively TRBD1 (6 bases). The end of the DNA aligns better with TRBJ2-7, so the J call may be wrong. The CDR3 loop spans 15 amino acids. CDR1 and CDR2 from the germline V gene are SGHRS and YFSETQ. CDR3: CASSLAGHLSYEQYF. The CDR3 nucleotides read TGCGCCAGCAGCTTGGCGGGACACCTCTCCTACGAGCAGTACTTC.

This clonotype occurred a few times. The V gene is TRBV5-5, the J gene TRBJ1-5, with D tentatively TRBD1 (6 bases). The germline V gene has CDR1 SGHKS and CDR2 YYEKEE (reference sequence). This CDR3 is built from 13 residues. V shed 0 bases and J shed 9 bases, with 10 bases lying between them. In DNA form, the CDR3 reads TGTGCCAGCAGCTTGGACAGGGAGCGGCCCCAGCATTTT. This encodes CASSLDRERPQHF. The whole variable domain, remainder taken from reference TRBV5-5 and TRBJ1-5, is DAGVTQSPTHLIKTRGQQVTLRCSPISGHKSVSWYQQVLGQGPQFIFQYYEKEERGRGNFPDRFSARQFPNYSSELNVNALLLGDSALYLCASSLDRERPQHFGDGTRLSIL.

This clonotype was detected only a few times. This chain uses TRBV4-2 with TRBJ2-3; 9 bases fit TRBD2. Germline V CDR1 and CDR2: LGHNA, YNFKEQ. The CDR3 contains 16 residues. Trimming removed 0 bases from V and 4 bases from J; junction bases left unmatched: 5. CDR3 nucleotide sequence: TGTGCCAGCAGCCAAGATGAGGGCGGGGGGGCAGATACGCAGTATTTT. Residues: CASSQDEGGGADTQYF.

This clonotype showed up just a few times. In DNA, the CDR3 is TGTGCCAGCAGCTTAGCTTCTGAGGGGACGGCCAAAAACATTCAGTACTTC. Translation gives CASSLASEGTAKNIQYF. The rearrangement links TRBV7-9 to TRBJ2-4; D is tentatively TRBD1 or TRBD2 (5 bases each). This CDR3 region has 17 residues. V lost 0 bases, J lost 1 base, and 13 bases lay in between. Germline CDR1 and CDR2: SEHNR and FQNEAQ (reference sequence).

This clonotype showed up just a few times. This chain joins TRBV27 and TRBJ2-5, with D possibly being TRBD1 (6 bases). V gave up 0 bases and J gave up 7 bases, with 9 bases separating them. The CDR3 sequence is 13 residues long. Germline CDR1 and CDR2: MNHEY and SMNVEV (reference sequence). The CDR3 DNA reads TGTGCCAGCAGTTTATCAGCAGGGGTGACCCAGTACTTC. As protein: CASSLSAGVTQYF.

V and J are TRBV3-1 and TRBJ2-5; 8 bases fit TRBD1. The CDR3 runs to 20 residues. V gave up 1 base and J gave up 2 bases; unmatched junction bases: 18. Per germline, CDR1 LGHDT and CDR2 YNNKEL (reference sequence). Here the CDR3 DNA reads TGTGCCAGCAGCCAAGGAGTCAGGGGGCTTGCTGCCTTCCTTCAAGAGACCCAGTACTTC. Translation: CASSQGVRGLAAFLQETQYF.